The clone carrying this T cell receptor (beta chain) showed up just a few times. Its antigen remains unknown. This sample is part of a study of T-cell memory formation after mild COVID-19. Study-wide findings and caveats: Contracting clones localized mainly to CM and EM when CD4+ and mainly to EMRA when CD8+. Among clones contracting day 15 to 85, CD4/CD8 was balanced, whereas later expanders leaned CD4+.

TCRdb ran MiXCR on the 5' RACE reads and lists one entry per CDR3 protein. The sample has a few hundred thousand distinct CDR3 sequences, about 16% seen once. Germline loops: CDR1 LNHNV, CDR2 YYDKDF (reference sequence). The CDR3 extends over 15 amino acids. The V and J ends lost 1 base and 7 bases respectively, with 14 bases between them. The sequencing sample was made of PBMCs or a T cell subset sorted from them (not recorded which). This receptor was identified in a man between 18 and 35 years old who had mild COVID-19 (a few samples of this study predate the infection). Cell type and time point are not known. The V and J genes are TRBV15 and TRBJ1-5; unclear D gene. Here the CDR3 reads CATSRAMAMTQPQHF. DNA of the CDR3: TGTGCCACCAGCAGAGCTATGGCAATGACCCAGCCCCAGCATTTT.